A selection of T cell receptor beta chains follows, all from one sample in a study of T cell repertoires in ileal Crohn's disease. Method: immunoSEQ multiplex PCR; TCRdb's copy keeps in-frame clones and lacks some. Here the sample spans about 13,000 clones, over 60% being singletons. Sequencing was performed on ileal tissue. The receptors were gathered from an adult with Crohn's disease. Each CDR3 is given without its conserved first and last residue.

>TRBV19|13|TRBJ2-1
ASTLEFVSYNEQF
>TRBV10-3|12|TRBJ1-2
ATTIGPVGYGYT
>TRBV21-1|12|TRBJ1-4
ASIQGLRDEKLF
>TRBV5-1|14|TRBJ2-2
ASSGSGQRSTGELF
>TRBV5-1|13|TRBJ2-1
ASSLTQGAGNEQF
>TRBV7-6|13|TRBJ2-7
ASSLVLAGSYEQY
>TRBV5-1|12|TRBJ2-1
ASSPTLPYNEQF
>TRBV28|12|TRBJ1-2
ASRGGGENYGYT
>TRBV18|13|TRBJ2-7
ASSPRQGASYEQY
>TRBV21-1|12|TRBJ2-7
ASSLWTSGGEQY
>TRBV11-2|14|TRBJ2-3
ASSFSSGGGGDTQY
>TRBV2|11|TRBJ2-5
ASSAGGQETQY
>TRBV6-1|10|TRBJ2-1
ASRFGYNEQF
>TRBV27|13|TRBJ2-6
ASSWALSGANVLT
>TRBV19|15|TRBJ2-6
ASSIVADGTGANVLT
>TRBV7-9|13|TRBJ2-2
ATLQGAQGTGELF
>TRBV5-4|11|TRBJ2-3
ASSLEGTDTQY
>TRBV11-3|11|TRBJ1-1
ASSAARGTEAF
>TRBV10-2|11|TRBJ2-5
ASSGTIDGTQY
>TRBV5-1|12|TRBJ2-4
ASSLGGSRNIQY
>TRBV5-1|11|TRBJ1-1
ASSLAEGRDAF
>TRBV9|13|TRBJ2-2
ASSVSPGGTGELF
>TRBV4-1|12|TRBJ2-7
ASSQFYRENEQY
>TRBV15|13|TRBJ2-7
ATSREEEGLTEQY
>TRBV9|12|TRBJ2-7
ASSPDRLSYEQY
>TRBV7-3|12|TRBJ1-1
ASSSGQGDRGAF
>TRBV6-6|12|TRBJ1-2
ASSYSTGISGYT
>TRBV11-2|14|TRBJ1-3
ASSPRQGFTGNTIY
>TRBV2|10|TRBJ2-7
ASSVGFDEQY
>TRBV6-5|11|TRBJ2-7
ASSSLRGNEQY
>TRBV1|15|TRBJ1-1
TSSQIFGSFWNTEAF
>TRBV7-3|12|TRBJ1-1
ASSSDSTDTEAF